This T cell receptor beta chain was found in a study of neurological immune-mediated disorders. With V trimmed by 6 bases and J by 1 base, 7 bases remained unmatched. Looked up from germline, CDR1 is LGHDT and CDR2 is YNNKEL (reference sequence). CDR3 length: 15 amino acids. This clonotype was observed many times. In every sequencing run, more than 170 million TCR-beta sequences were generated from 15-18 subjects. From the 5' RACE reads, TCRdb called clonotypes with MiXCR, one entry per CDR3 protein. The table includes 50,000 to 80,000 distinct CDR3 sequences, less than 5.5% detected once. This chain joins TRBV3-1 and TRBJ2-7; 9 bases fit TRBD1. The specimen was PBMCs. This TCR was recovered from a man aged 30 to 45 with multiple sclerosis. DNA of the CDR3: TGTGCCAGCAGTCACTCTGGACAGGGGTCCTACGAGCAGTACTTC. Translating it yields CASSHSGQGSYEQYF.